The clone carrying this TCR beta chain showed up just a few times. Its target is unknown. These data come from a study of response to subunit inactivated influenza vaccine. Points from the study as a whole: It was the authors' suggestion that each seasonal influenza vaccination recruits few new T cells.

CDR3 length equals 15 residues. V was pared by 2 bases and J by 5 bases, with 6 bases of the junction left unmatched. Each CDR3 protein is one row after TCRdb ran MiXCR on the RT-PCR reads. The sample shows hundreds of thousands of distinct CDR3 sequences, about 15% of them seen only once. V usage is TRBV12-3 or TRBV12-4 and J usage is TRBJ2-1, with 7 bases identical to TRBD2. Specimen: PBMCs from blood, collected around 15 days before vaccination. The TCR originated in a man between 50 and 59 years old who received an inactivated influenza vaccine. CDR3 in amino acids: CASSLWAGAHNEQFF. CDR3 coding DNA: TGTGCCAGCAGTTTATGGGCGGGAGCGCACAATGAGCAGTTCTTC.